The T cell receptor beta chain under discussion was sequenced for a study of Graves' ophthalmopathy and Graves' hyperthyroidism. The study's findings and limits: The 13-signature model separated ophthalmopathy from stable hyperthyroidism at over 85% sensitivity and around 77% specificity.

Ophthalmopathy in the donors was of moderate-to-severe activity, with CAS ≥3, NOSPECS ≥4 and duration under 3 months. In this cohort, patients with other autoimmune diseases, uncontrolled infections, pregnancy or lactation were excluded. The authors isolated PBMCs from about 10 ml of fresh peripheral blood. The germline gives CDR1 WSHSY, CDR2 SAAADI. The germline V and J ends were trimmed by 2 bases and 4 bases, with 9 bases remaining between them. This CDR3 is 14 amino acids long. RNA transcripts yielded amplified TCR beta CDR3 regions. After a first-round RT-PCR with HTBI primers, a second-round multiplex PCR was run. Using its own MiXCR run on the multiplex PCR reads, TCRdb lists one record per CDR3 protein. The sample lists almost 750,000 distinct CDR3 sequences, roughly 41% occurring once. For this clonotype: Its target is not known.

The sample consisted of peripheral blood. The chain carries TRBV10-2 and TRBJ1-5; D is undetermined. This TCR was recovered from an adult man with Graves' ophthalmopathy. CDR3 in amino acids: CASSEGRQNQPQHF. DNA of the CDR3: TGCGCCAGCAGTGAGGGGCGGCAAAATCAGCCCCAGCATTTT.